These T cell receptor beta chains were read from a single sample in a study of post-analysis software for immune sequencing data. TCRdb fed the PCR reads into MiXCR, producing one record per CDR3 protein. The sample holds around 500,000 distinct CDR3 sequences, around 34% seen once. The sequenced sample consisted of blood. These receptors were obtained from a girl aged 2 to 17 with multiple sclerosis. Both conserved end residues are part of each CDR3.

V: TRBV7-2; CDR3: CASSLAPAEETQYF
V: TRBV6-5; CDR3: CASSSVGTGGTEAFF
V: TRBV24-1; CDR3: CATSVSGGAYNEQFF
V: TRBV20-1; CDR3: CSARRDRGPDTQYF
V: TRBV10-3; CDR3: CAISGTGASYNEQFF
V: TRBV6-5; CDR3: CASSSTDLEQYF
V: TRBV7-9; CDR3: CASSSFDFGDTEAFF
V: TRBV5-1; CDR3: CASSLLASGGMTDTQYF
V: TRBV7-9; CDR3: CACSLEEQGFHGYTF
V: TRBV5-6; CDR3: CASSFGEDTQYF
V: TRBV11-2; CDR3: CASRGFSFAYNEQFF
V: TRBV14; CDR3: CASSQVSAGGFPDTQYF
V: TRBV5-5; CDR3: CASSLATATFYGYTF
V: TRBV6-2/TRBV6-3; CDR3: CASRATSTGFSYNEQFF
V: TRBV20-1; CDR3: CSAIPIRTAPEQFF
V: TRBV7-2; CDR3: CASSLQRTYEQYF
V: TRBV12-3/TRBV12-4; CDR3: CASSFSSRGDTQYF